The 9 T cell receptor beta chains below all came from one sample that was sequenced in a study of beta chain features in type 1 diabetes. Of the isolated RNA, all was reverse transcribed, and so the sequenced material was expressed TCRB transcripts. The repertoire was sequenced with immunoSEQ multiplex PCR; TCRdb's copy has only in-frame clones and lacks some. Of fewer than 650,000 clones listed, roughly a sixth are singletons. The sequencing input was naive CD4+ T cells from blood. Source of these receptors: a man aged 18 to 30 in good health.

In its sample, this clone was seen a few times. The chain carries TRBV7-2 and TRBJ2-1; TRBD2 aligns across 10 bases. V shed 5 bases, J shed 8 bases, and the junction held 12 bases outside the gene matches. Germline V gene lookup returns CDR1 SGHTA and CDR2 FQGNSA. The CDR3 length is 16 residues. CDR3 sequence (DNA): TGTGCCAGCAGCCCCCGCCCGCCTAGCGGGGGTTATGAGCAGTTCTTC. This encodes CASSPRPPSGGYEQFF.

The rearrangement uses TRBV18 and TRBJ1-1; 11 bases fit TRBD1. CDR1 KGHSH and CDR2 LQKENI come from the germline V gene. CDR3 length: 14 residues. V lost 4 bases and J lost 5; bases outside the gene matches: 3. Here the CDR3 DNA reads TGTGCCAGCTCACAAGGACAGGGGGCGACTGAAGCTTTCTTT. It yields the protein CASSQGQGATEAFF.

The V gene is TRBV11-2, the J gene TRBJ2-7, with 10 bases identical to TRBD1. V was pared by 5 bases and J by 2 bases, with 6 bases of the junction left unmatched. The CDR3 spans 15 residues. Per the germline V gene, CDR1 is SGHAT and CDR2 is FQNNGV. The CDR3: CASSRRTGGAYEQYF. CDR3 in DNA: TGTGCCAGCAGCCGTCGGACAGGGGGGGCCTACGAGCAGTACTTC.

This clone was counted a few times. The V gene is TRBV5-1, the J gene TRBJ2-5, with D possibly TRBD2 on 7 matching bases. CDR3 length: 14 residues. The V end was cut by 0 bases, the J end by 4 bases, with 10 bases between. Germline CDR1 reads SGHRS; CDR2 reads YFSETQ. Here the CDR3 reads CASSLGGGPETQYF. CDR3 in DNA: TGCGCCAGCAGCTTGGGCGGGGGCCCAGAGACCCAGTACTTC.

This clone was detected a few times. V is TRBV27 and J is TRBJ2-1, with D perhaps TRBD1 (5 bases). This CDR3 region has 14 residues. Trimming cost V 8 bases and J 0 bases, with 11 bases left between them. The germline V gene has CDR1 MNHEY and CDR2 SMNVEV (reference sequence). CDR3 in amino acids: CASCHQGSYNEQFF. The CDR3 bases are TGTGCCAGCTGCCACCAGGGCTCCTACAATGAGCAGTTCTTC.

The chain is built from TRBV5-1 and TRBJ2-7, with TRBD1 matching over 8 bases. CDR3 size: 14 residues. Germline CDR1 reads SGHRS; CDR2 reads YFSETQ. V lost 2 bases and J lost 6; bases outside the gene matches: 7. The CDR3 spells CASSLRQGIREQYF. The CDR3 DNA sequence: TGCGCCAGCAGCTTAAGACAGGGGATCCGCGAGCAGTACTTC.

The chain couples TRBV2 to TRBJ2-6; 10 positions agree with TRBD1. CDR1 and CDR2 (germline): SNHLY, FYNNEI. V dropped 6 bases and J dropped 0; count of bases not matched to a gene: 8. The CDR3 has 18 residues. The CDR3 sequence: CASRDRGRLNSGANVLTF. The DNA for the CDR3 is TGTGCCAGCAGAGACAGGGGGCGACTCAACTCTGGGGCCAACGTCCTGACTTTC.

CDR3 sequence: CASSPLGLAGVNEQFF. The CDR3 DNA is TGTGCCAGCAGCCCCCTTGGACTAGCGGGAGTCAATGAGCAGTTCTTC. The chain combines TRBV7-7 with TRBJ2-1; 13 bases map to TRBD2. V shed 5 bases, J shed 6 bases, and the junction held 7 bases outside the gene matches. Germline loops: CDR1 SSHAT, CDR2 FNYEAQ (reference sequence). CDR3 length equals 16 residues.

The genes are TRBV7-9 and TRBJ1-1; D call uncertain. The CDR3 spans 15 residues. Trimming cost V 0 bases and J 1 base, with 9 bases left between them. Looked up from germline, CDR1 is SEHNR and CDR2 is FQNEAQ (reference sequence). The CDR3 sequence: CASSLATLGNTEAFF. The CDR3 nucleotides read TGTGCCAGCAGCTTAGCGACCTTGGGGAACACTGAAGCTTTCTTT.